This T cell receptor beta chain derives from a study of blood T cell repertoires in COVID-19 (dated by TCRdb to 2019 to 2021). About the full investigation: Collaborator samples came from the United States, Italy and Spain and covered acute and convalescent phases of COVID-19. Deeply sampled blood TCRbeta repertoires from subjects exposed to, actively infected with, or recovered from COVID-19 were included in the dataset. The material from the prospective study consisted of cDNA or gDNA derived from T cells, B-cell-depleted T cells, or PBMCs. Samples were obtained from the ongoing ImmuneRACE study (first 160 participants) and from some 1,300 subjects provided by 6 global collaborators. The repertoires were released in a freely available public database meant as a resource for research on the immune response to SARS-CoV-2. Where available, HLA class I and class II types were obtained from metadata supplied by the sample provider rather than from assay-based typing. The sample metadata nearly always contained a de-identified subject ID, COVID-19 status, age in years and sex. On the study overall, not on this receptor specifically: How much clinical and demographic metadata was included differed by source and by participant, and the metadata was provided uncurated.

Whole blood was collected in K2EDTA tubes by collaborating institutions according to the institutions' own protocols. For TCRbeta analysis, collaborator samples were shipped as frozen whole blood, as isolated PBMCs, or as DNA extracted from either sample type. Via the germline V gene, CDR1 is SGHTA and CDR2 FQGNSA. V and J are truncated by 5 bases and 2 bases respectively, leaving an intervening sequence of 19 bases. The CDR3 spans 16 residues, from the cysteine through the phenylalanine. Just CDR3 DNA is preserved here, 48 bases in frame from base 1. Concerning this clone: The specificity of this receptor is unknown. Base qualities are missing; no much larger clone stands one base away.

TCRbeta CDR3 regions were amplified from genomic DNA using the immunoSEQ Assay, a bias-controlled multiplex PCR. The paper's data handling went like this. The number of nucleated cells in each sample was estimated from the amplification of reference gene primers within the assay. Sequence reads were collapsed and filtered to measure the absolute abundance of every unique TCRbeta CDR3 rearrangement. For each sample, productive Simpson clonality was calculated as the square root of Simpson's diversity index over productive rearrangements. TCRdb took over this immuneACCESS table, retaining in-frame rearrangements with V and J assigned. Such tables are incomplete; in checked studies, under half of the missing clones stem from an unresolved V gene, and the remainder is unexplained. The V and J calls and clone size come from that table; D and trimming were worked out from the DNA. The table for this sample lists 100,000 to 150,000 clones; 88% of them were counted only once. The top ten clones comprise approximately 10% of the sample.

The origin of this receptor is a man aged 50-60 years with acute or convalescent COVID-19. Sequenced: peripheral blood. This sequence uses TRBV7-2 and TRBJ2-7; the D gene is perhaps TRBD1, from 6 matching bases. DNA sequence: TGTGCCAGCAGCACCCGGTCCACGGACAGACCCTACGAGCAGTACTTC. Translated, this is CASSTRSTDRPYEQYF. The full variable domain, with segments outside the CDR3 supplied by the reference TRBV7-2 and TRBJ2-7 proteins, appears as GAGVSQSPSNKVTEKGKDVELRCDPISGHTALYWYRQSLGQGLEFLIYFQGNSAPDKSGLPSDRFSAERTGGSVSTLTIQRTQQEDSAVYLCASSTRSTDRPYEQYFGPGTRLTVT.